This record looks at one T cell receptor beta chain sequence and its context. Its antigen is currently unknown. This table comes from immunoSEQ multiplex PCR, and its TCRdb copy is limited to in-frame clones, with some not included. The sample has some 2,100,000 clones, around 95% seen once. The data stem from a study of shared clonotypes between healthy human individuals. General study findings and limits: Four donors held about 5% of naive CD4 clonotypes in common. Blood was the sole source, and tissue repertoires probably differ.

Negatively enriched CD4+ T cells were divided by CD45RA into naive and memory. CDR3 length: 15 residues. Germline V lookup: CDR1 SGHDT, CDR2 YYEEEE. Trimming removed 2 bases from V and 0 bases from J, with 9 bases in between. Sequencing was carried out using naive CD4+ T cells sorted from blood. Subset indicated: CD45RA+ positively selected. The sequence was obtained from a man aged 18 to 30 in good health. The V call is TRBV5-6, the J call TRBJ2-1; D tentatively reads TRBD1 or TRBD2 (5 bases each). Here the CDR3 DNA reads TGTGCCAGCAGCTTAGGGACCAGCTCCTACAATGAGCAGTTCTTC. Translating it yields CASSLGTSSYNEQFF.